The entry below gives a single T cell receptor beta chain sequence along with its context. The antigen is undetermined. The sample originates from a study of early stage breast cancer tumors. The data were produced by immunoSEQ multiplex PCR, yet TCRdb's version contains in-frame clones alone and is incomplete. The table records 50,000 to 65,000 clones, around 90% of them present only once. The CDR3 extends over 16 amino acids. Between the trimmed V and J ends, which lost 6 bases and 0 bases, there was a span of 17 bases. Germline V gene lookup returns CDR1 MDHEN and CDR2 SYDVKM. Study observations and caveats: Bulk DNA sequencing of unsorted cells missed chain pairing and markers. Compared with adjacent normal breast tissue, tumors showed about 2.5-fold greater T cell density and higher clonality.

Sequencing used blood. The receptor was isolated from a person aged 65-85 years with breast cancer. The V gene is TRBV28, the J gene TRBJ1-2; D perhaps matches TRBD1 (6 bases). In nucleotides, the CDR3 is TGTGCCAGCAGGGCGGTAGAGGACAGAGCTAACTATGGCTACACCTTC. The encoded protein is CASRAVEDRANYGYTF.